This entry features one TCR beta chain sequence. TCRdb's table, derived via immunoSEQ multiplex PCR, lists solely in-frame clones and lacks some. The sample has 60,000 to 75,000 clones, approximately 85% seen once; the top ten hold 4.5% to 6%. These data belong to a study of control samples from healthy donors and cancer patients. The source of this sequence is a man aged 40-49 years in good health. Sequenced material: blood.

The chain's CDR3 is CASSYPAGGGNTEAFF. CDR3 DNA sequence: TGTGCCAGCAGTTACCCGGCTGGGGGCGGGAACACTGAAGCTTTCTTT. The rearrangement joins TRBV6-6 to TRBJ1-1, with D maybe TRBD1 (6 bases). The length of the CDR3 is 16 residues. The V gene lost 2 bases and the J gene lost 1 base, with 14 bases spanning the gap. Germline V gives CDR1 MNHNY, CDR2 SVGAGI (reference sequence).